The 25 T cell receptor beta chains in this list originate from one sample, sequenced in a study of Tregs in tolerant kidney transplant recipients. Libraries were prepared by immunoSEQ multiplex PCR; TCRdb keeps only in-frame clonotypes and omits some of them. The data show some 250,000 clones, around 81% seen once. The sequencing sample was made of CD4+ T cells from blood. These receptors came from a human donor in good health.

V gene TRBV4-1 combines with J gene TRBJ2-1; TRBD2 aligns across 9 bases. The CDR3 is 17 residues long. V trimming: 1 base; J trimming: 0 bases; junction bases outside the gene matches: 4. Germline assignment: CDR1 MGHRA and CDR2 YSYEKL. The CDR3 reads CASSQAGAGGSYNEQFF. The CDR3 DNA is TGCGCCAGCAGCCAAGCCGGAGCGGGGGGCTCCTACAATGAGCAGTTCTTC.

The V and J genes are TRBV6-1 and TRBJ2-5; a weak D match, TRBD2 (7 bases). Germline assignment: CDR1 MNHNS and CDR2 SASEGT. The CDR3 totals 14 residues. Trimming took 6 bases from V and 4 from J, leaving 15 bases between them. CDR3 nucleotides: TGTGCCAGCAGGGGTTCGAGGGGGGGAGAGACCCAGTACTTC. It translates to CASRGSRGGETQYF.

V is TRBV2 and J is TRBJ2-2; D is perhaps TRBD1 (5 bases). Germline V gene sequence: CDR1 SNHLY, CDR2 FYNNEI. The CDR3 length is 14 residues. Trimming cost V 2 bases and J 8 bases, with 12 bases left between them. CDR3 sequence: CASSERGGRGELFF. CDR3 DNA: TGTGCCAGCAGTGAAAGGGGCGGAAGAGGGGAGCTGTTTTTT.

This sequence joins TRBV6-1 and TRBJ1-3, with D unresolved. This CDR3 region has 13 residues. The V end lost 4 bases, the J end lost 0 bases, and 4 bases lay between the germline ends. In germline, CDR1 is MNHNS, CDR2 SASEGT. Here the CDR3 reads CASSVDSGNTIYF. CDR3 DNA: TGTGCCAGCAGTGTGGACTCTGGAAACACCATATATTTT.

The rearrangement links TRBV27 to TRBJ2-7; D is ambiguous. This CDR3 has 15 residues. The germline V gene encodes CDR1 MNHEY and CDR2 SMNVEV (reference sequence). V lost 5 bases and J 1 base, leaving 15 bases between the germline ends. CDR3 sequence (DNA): TGTGCCAGCAGTACTCATCGACAACCTTCCTACGAGCAGTACTTC. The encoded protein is CASSTHRQPSYEQYF.

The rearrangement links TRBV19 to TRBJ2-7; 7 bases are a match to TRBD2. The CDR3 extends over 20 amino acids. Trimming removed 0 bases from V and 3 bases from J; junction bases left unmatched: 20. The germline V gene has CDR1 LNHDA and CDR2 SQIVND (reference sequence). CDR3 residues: CASSIEVGDRWDYSNYEQYF. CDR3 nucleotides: TGTGCCAGTAGTATAGAAGTGGGGGACCGCTGGGACTATAGCAACTACGAGCAGTACTTC. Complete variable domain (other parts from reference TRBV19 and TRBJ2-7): DGGITQSPKYLFRKEGQNVTLSCEQNLNHDAMYWYRQDPGQGLRLIYYSQIVNDFQKGDIAEGYSVSREKKESFPLTVTSAQKNPTAFYLCASSIEVGDRWDYSNYEQYFGPGTRLTVT.

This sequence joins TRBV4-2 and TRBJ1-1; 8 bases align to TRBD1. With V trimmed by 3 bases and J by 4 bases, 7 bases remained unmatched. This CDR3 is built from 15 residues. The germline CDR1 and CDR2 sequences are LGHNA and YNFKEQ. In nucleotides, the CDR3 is TGTGCCAGCAGCCACTTACAGGGGGAAGGCACTGAAGCTTTCTTT. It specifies CASSHLQGEGTEAFF.

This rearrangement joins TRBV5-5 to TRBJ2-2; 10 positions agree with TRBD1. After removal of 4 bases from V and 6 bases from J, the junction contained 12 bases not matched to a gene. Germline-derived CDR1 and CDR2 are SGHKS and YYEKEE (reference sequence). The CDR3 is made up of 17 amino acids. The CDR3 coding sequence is TGTGCCAGCAGCAAGACCGGGACAGGGGCATCGGCCGGGGAGCTGTTTTTT. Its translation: CASSKTGTGASAGELFF.

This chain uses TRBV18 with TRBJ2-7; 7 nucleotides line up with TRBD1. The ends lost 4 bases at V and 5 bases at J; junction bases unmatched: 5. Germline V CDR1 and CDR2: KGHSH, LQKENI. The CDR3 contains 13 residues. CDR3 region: CASSLGGRNEQYF. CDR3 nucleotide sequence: TGTGCCAGCTCACTAGGGGGCAGGAACGAGCAGTACTTC.

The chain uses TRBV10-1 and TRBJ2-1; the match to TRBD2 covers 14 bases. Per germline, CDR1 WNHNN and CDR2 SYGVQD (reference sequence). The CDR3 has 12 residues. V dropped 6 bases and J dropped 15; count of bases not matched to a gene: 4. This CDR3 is CASRGLAGAVFF. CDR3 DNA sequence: TGCGCCAGCAGGGGACTAGCGGGAGCGGTGTTCTTC.

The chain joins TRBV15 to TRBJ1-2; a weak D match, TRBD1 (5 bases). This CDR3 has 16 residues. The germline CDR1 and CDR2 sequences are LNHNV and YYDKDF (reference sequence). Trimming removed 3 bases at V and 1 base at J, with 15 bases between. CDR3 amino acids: CATSRESGLLNYGYTF. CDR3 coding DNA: TGTGCCACCAGCAGGGAATCGGGACTCCTTAACTATGGCTACACCTTC.

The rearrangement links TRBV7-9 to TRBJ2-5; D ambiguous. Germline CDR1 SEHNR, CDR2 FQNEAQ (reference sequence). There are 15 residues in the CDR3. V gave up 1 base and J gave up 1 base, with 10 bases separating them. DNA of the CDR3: TGTGCCAGCAGCTTAGGTTCAGTAGCCCAAGAGACCCAGTACTTC. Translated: CASSLGSVAQETQYF. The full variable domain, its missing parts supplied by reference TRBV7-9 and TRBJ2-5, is DTGVSQNPRHKITKRGQNVTFRCDPISEHNRLYWYRQTLGQGPEFLTYFQNEAQLEKSRLLSDRFSAERPKGSFSTLEIQRTEQGDSAMYLCASSLGSVAQETQYFGPGTRLLVL.

CDR3 nucleotides: TGCGCCAGCAGCTTGGCCAGCGGGAGCCGGGAGCTGTTTTTT. It yields the protein CASSLASGSRELFF. This chain uses TRBV5-1 with TRBJ2-2; 8 bases map to TRBD2. In germline, CDR1 is SGHRS, CDR2 YFSETQ. Unmatched junction bases numbered 4, after V lost 0 bases and J lost 9 bases. The CDR3 contains 14 residues.

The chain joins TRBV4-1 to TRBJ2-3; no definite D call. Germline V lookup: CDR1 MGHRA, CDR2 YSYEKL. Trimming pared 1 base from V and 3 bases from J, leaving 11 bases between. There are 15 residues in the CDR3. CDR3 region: CASSQGGPPTDTQYF. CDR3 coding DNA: TGCGCCAGCAGCCAAGGCGGCCCCCCTACAGATACGCAGTATTTT.

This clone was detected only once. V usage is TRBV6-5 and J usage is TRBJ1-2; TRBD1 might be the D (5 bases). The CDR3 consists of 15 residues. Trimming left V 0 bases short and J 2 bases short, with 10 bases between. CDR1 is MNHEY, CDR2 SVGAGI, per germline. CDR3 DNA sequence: TGTGCCAGCAGTTACTCTTGGGGGGAAAACTATGGCTACACCTTC. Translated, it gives CASSYSWGENYGYTF.

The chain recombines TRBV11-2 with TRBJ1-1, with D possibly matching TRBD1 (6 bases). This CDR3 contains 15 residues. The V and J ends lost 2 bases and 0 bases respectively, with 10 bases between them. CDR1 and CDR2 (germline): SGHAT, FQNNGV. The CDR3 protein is CASSLFRGMNTEAFF. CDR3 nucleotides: TGTGCCAGCAGCTTATTCAGGGGTATGAACACTGAAGCTTTCTTT.

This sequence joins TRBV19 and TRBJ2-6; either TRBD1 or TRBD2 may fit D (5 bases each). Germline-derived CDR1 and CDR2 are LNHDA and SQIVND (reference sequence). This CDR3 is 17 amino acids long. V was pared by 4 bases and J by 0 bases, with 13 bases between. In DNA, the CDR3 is TGTGCCAGTAGTAGGGACCCTAGGCTCTCTGGGGCCAACGTCCTGACTTTC. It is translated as CASSRDPRLSGANVLTF.

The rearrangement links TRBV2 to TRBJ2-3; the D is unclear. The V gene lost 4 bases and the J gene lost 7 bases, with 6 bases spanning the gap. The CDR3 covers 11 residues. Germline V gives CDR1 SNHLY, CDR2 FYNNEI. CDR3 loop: CASSAVNTQYF. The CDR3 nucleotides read TGTGCCAGCAGTGCAGTAAATACGCAGTATTTT.

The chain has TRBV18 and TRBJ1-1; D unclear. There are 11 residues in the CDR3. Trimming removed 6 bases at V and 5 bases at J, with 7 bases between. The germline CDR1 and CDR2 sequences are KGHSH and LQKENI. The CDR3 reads CASSSGTEAFF. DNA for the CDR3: TGTGCCAGCTCCTCAGGTACTGAAGCTTTCTTT.

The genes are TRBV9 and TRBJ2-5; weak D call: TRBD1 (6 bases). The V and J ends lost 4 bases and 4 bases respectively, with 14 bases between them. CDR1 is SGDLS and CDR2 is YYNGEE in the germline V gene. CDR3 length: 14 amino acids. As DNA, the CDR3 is TGTGCCAGCAGCCCACGGACAGTCGGAGAGACCCAGTACTTC. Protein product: CASSPRTVGETQYF.

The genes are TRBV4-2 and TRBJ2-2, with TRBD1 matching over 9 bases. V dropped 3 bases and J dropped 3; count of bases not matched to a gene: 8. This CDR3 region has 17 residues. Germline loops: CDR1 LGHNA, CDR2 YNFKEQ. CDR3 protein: CASSQDRDRAYTGELFF. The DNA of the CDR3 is TGTGCCAGCAGCCAGGACCGGGACAGGGCCTACACCGGGGAGCTGTTTTTT.

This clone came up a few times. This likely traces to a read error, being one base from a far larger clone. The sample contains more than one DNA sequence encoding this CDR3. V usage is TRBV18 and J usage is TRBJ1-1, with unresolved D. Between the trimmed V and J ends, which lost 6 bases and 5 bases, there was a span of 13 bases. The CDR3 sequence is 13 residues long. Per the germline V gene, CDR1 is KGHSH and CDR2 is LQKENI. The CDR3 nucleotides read TGTGCCAGCTCTCCATGGGTAGGGACTGAAGCTTTCTTT. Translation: CASSPWVGTEAFF.

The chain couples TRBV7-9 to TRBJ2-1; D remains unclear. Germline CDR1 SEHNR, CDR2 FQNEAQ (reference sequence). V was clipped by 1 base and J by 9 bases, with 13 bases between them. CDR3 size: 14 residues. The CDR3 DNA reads TGTGCCAGCAGCTTAGGGAACTCCCAAGGTGAGCAGTTCTTC. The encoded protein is CASSLGNSQGEQFF. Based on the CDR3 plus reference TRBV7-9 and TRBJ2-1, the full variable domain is DTGVSQNPRHKITKRGQNVTFRCDPISEHNRLYWYRQTLGQGPEFLTYFQNEAQLEKSRLLSDRFSAERPKGSFSTLEIQRTEQGDSAMYLCASSLGNSQGEQFFGPGTRLTVL.

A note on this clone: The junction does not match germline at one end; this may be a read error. The CDR3 here is CATGQGASTNEKLLF. The CDR3 DNA is TGTGCCACCGGGCAGGGGGCATCAACTAATGAAAAACTGCTTTTT. The chain recombines TRBV6-6 with TRBJ1-4; 8 nucleotides agree with TRBD1. The V gene's germline CDR1 is MNHNY and CDR2 SVGAGI (reference sequence). This CDR3 has 15 amino acids.

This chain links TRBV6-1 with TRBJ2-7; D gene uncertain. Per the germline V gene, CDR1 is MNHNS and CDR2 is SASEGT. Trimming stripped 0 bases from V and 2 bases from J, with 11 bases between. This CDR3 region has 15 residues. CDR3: CASSEADGYTYEQYF. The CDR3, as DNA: TGTGCCAGCAGTGAAGCCGACGGATACACCTACGAGCAGTACTTC.